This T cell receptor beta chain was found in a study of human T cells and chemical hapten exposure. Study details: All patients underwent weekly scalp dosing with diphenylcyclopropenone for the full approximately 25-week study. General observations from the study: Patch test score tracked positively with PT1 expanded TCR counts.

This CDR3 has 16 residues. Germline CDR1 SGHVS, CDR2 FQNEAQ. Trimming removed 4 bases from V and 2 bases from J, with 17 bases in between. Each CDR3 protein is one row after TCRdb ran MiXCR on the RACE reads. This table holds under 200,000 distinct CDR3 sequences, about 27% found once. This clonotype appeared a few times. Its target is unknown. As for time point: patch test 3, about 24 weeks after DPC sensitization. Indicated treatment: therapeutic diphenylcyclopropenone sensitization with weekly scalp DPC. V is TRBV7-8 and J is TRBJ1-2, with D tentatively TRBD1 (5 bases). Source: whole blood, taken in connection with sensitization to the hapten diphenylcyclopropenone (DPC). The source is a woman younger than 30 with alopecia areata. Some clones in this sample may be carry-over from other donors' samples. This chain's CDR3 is CASSSSVGLGNYGYTF. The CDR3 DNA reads TGTGCCAGCAGCTCCTCGGTGGGGCTGGGGAACTATGGCTACACCTTC.